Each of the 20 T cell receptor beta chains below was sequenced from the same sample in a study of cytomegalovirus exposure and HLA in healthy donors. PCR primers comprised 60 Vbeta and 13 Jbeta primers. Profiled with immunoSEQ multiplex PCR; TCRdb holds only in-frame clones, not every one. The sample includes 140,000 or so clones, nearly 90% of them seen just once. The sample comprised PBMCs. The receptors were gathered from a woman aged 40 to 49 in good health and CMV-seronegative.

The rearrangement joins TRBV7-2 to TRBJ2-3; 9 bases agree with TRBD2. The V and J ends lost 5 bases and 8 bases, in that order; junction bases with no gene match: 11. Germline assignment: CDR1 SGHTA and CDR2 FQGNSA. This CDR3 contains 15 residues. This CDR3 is CASSGSGRLLGTQYF. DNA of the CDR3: TGTGCCAGCAGCGGTAGCGGGAGACTGCTTGGTACGCAGTATTTT.

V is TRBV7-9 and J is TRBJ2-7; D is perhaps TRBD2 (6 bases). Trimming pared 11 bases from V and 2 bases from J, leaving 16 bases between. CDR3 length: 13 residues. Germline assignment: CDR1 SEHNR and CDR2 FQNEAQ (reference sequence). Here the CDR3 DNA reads TGTGCCCTCGACGACGGGGAGGCCTACGAGCAGTACTTC. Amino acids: CALDDGEAYEQYF.

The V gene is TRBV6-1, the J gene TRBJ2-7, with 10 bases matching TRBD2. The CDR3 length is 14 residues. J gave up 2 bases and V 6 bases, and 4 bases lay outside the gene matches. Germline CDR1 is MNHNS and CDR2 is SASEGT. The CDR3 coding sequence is TGTGCCAGCAGCCAACTAGCGGGAACCTACGAGCAGTACTTC. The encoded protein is CASSQLAGTYEQYF.

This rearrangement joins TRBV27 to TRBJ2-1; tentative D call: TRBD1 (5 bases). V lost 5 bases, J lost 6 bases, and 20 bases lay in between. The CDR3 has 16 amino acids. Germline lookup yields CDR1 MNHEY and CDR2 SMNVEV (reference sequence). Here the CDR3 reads CASSPERWGIGNEQFF. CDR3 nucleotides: TGTGCCAGCAGTCCGGAGAGGTGGGGCATAGGCAATGAGCAGTTCTTC.

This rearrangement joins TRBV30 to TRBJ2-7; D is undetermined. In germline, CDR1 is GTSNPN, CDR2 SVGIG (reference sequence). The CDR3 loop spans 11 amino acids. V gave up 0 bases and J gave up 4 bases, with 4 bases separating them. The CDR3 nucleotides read TGTGCCTGGAGTGTAGCGTACGAGCAGTACTTC. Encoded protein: CAWSVAYEQYF.

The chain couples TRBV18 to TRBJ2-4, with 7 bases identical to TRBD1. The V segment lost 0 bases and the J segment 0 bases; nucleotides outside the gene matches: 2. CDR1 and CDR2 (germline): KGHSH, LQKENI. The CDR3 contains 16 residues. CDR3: CASSPPGGLAKNIQYF. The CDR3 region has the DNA TGTGCCAGCTCACCACCAGGGGGCCTAGCCAAAAACATTCAGTACTTC.

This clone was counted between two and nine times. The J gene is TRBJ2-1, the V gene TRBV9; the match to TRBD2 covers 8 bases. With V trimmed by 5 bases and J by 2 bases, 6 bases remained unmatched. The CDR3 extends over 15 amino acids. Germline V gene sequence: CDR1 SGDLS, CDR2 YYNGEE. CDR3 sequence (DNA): TGTGCCAGCAGTGGTAGCGGGAATCCCTACAATGAGCAGTTCTTC. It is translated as CASSGSGNPYNEQFF.

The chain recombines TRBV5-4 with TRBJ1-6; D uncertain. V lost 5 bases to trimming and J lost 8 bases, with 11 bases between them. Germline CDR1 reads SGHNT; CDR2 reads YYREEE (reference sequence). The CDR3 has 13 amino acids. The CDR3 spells CASSRESHSPLHF. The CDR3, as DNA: TGTGCCAGCAGTAGGGAGTCCCATTCACCCCTCCACTTT.

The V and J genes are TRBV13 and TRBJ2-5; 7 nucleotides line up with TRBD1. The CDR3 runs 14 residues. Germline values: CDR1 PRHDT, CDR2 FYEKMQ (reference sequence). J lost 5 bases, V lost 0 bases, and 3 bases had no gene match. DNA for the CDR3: TGTGCCAGCAGCTTAGGACAGGGGTGGGAGACCCAGTACTTC. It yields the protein CASSLGQGWETQYF.

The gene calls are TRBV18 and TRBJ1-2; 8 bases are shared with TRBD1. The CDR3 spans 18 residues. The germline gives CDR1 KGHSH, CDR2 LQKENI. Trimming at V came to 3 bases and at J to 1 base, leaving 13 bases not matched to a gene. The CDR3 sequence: CASSPQPFPGQVNYGYTF. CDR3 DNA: TGTGCCAGCTCACCTCAACCTTTCCCGGGACAGGTTAACTATGGCTACACCTTC.

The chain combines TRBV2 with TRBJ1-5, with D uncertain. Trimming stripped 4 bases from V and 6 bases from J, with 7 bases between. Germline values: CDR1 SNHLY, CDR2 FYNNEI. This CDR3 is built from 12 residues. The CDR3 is CASSGGFQPQHF. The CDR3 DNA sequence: TGTGCCAGCAGTGGAGGTTTTCAGCCCCAGCATTTT.

The chain's CDR3 is CATSRDLASSYEQYF. In DNA, the CDR3 is TGTGCCACCAGCAGAGATCTAGCGAGCTCCTACGAGCAGTACTTC. The chain has TRBV15 and TRBJ2-7, with D perhaps matching TRBD2 (6 bases). V lost 0 bases and J lost 0, with 9 bases in between. The CDR3 is 15 amino acids. The germline CDR1 and CDR2 sequences are LNHNV and YYDKDF (reference sequence).

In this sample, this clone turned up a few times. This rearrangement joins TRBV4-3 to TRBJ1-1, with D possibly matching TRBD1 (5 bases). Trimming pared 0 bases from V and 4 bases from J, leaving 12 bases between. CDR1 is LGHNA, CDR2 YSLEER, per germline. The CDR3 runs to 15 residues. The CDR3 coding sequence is TGCGCCAGCAGCCAAGATTGGGGAGGGGCCACTGAAGCTTTCTTT. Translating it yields CASSQDWGGATEAFF.

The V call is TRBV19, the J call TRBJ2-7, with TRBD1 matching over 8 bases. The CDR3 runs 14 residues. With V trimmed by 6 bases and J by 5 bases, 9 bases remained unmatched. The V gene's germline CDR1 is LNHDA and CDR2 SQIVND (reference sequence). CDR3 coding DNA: TGTGCCAGTAGGAATACGGGACAGGCCCACGAGCAGTACTTC. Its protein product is CASRNTGQAHEQYF. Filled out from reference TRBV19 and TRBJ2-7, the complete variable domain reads DGGITQSPKYLFRKEGQNVTLSCEQNLNHDAMYWYRQDPGQGLRLIYYSQIVNDFQKGDIAEGYSVSREKKESFPLTVTSAQKNPTAFYLCASRNTGQAHEQYFGPGTRLTVT.

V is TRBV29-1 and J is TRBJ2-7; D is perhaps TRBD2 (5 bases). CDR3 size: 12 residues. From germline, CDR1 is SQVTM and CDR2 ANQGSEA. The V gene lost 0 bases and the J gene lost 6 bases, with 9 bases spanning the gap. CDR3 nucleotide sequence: TGCAGCGTTGAAGATACGGGATTCGAGCAGTACTTC. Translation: CSVEDTGFEQYF.

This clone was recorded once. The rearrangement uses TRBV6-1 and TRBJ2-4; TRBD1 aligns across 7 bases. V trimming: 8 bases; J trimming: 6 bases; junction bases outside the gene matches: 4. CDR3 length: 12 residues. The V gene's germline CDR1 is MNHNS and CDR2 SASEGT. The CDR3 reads CASSQGTNIQYF. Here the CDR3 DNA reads TGTGCCAGCTCACAGGGGACAAACATTCAGTACTTC.

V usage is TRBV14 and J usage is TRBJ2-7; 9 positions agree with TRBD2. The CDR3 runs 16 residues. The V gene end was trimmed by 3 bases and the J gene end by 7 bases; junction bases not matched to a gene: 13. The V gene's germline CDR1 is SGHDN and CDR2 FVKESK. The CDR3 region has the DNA TGTGCCAGCAGCCAGCACCTTAGCGGGAGTGGAGTGGAGCAGTACTTC. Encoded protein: CASSQHLSGSGVEQYF.

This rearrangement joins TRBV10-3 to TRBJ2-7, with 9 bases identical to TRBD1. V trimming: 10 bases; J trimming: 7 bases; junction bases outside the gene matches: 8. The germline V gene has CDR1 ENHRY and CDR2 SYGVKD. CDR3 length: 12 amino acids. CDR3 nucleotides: TGTGCCAGCTCCGGGACAGGGATTGAGCAGTACTTC. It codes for CASSGTGIEQYF.

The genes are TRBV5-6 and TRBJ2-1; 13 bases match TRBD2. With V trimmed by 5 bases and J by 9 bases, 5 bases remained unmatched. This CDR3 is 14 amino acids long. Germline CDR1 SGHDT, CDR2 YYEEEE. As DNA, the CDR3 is TGTGCCAGCAGTGGACTAGCGGGAGTTGGTGAGCAGTTCTTC. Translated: CASSGLAGVGEQFF. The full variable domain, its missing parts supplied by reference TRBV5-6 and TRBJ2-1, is DAGVTQSPTHLIKTRGQQVTLRCSPKSGHDTVSWYQQALGQGPQFIFQYYEEEERQRGNFPDRFSGHQFPNYSSELNVNALLLGDSALYLCASSGLAGVGEQFFGPGTRLTVL.

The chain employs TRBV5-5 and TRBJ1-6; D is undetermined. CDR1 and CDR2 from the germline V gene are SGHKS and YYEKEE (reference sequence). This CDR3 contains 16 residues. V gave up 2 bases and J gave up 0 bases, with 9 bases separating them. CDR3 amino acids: CASSFFTSSYNSPLHF. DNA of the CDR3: TGTGCCAGCAGCTTTTTTACTAGCTCCTATAATTCACCCCTCCACTTT.